This TCR beta chain emerged from a study of cytomegalovirus exposure and HLA in healthy donors. A multiplex PCR was run with 60 Vbeta primers and 13 Jbeta primers. Only in-frame clones appear in the TCRdb table, and some are missing; sequencing was by immunoSEQ multiplex PCR. The sample consists of roughly 120,000 clones, roughly 71% of them appearing once. This clone appeared a single time. Trimming cost V 6 bases and J 3 bases; bases outside gene matches: 10. CDR3 length: 15 amino acids. Germline CDR1 is SGHVS and CDR2 is FQNEAQ. The V gene is TRBV7-8, the J gene TRBJ1-1; 7 bases map to TRBD1. The sequencing input was PBMCs. The sequence came from a woman aged 40 to 50 in good health and CMV-seropositive. Here the CDR3 DNA reads TGTGCCAGCAGATACCAACCAGACAGGGACACTGAAGCTTTCTTT. Its translation: CASRYQPDRDTEAFF.